This T cell receptor beta chain was sequenced in a study of CD4 and CD8 cells across lung adenocarcinoma regions. At least ten counts were recorded for this clonotype. Localized lung adenocarcinoma, a non-small cell lung cancer, affected the donors. The CDR3 loop spans 15 amino acids. Germline V gives CDR1 SGDLS, CDR2 YYNGEE. The V and J ends lost 3 bases and 1 base respectively, with 11 bases between them. TCRdb fed the PCR reads into MiXCR, producing one record per CDR3 protein. The sample comprises about 12,000 distinct CDR3 sequences, roughly 43% of which are singletons, and approximately 26% rests with the top ten.

Sequencing used CD8+ T cells from the margin of a lung tumor. The chain combines TRBV9 with TRBJ2-1; the D call may be TRBD1 or TRBD2 (5 bases each). This clonotype originated in a female donor with lung adenocarcinoma. The CD4 and CD8 labels of this study may be unreliable. In nucleotides, the CDR3 is TGTGCCAGCAGCGCGACAGCGGTATCCTACAATGAGCAGTTCTTC. It translates to CASSATAVSYNEQFF.